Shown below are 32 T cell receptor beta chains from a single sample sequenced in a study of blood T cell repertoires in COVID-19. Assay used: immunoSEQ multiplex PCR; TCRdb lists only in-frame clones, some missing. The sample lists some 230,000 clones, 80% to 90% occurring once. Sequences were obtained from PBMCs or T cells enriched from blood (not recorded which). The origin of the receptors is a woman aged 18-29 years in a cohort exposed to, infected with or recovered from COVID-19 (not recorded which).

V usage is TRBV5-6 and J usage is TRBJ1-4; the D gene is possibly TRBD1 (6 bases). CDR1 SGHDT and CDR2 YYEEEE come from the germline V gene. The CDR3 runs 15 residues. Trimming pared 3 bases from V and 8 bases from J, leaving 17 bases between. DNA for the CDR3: TGTGCCAGCAGCTCCCAGACGGGACACGACGAAAAACTGTTTTTT. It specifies CASSSQTGHDEKLFF. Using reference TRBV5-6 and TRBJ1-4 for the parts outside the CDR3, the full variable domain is DAGVTQSPTHLIKTRGQQVTLRCSPKSGHDTVSWYQQALGQGPQFIFQYYEEEERQRGNFPDRFSGHQFPNYSSELNVNALLLGDSALYLCASSSQTGHDEKLFFGSGTQLSVL.

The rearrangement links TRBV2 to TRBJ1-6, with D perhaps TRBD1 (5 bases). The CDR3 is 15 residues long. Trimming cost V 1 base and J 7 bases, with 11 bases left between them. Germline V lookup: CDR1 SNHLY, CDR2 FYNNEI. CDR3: CASSEDRPGNSPLHF. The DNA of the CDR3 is TGTGCCAGCAGTGAAGACAGGCCCGGGAATTCACCCCTCCACTTT.

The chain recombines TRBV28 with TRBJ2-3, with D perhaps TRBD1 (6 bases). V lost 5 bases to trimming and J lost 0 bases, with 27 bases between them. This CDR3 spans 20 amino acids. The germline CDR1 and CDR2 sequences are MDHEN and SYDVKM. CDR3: CASSTYRTRDTSLSTDTQYF. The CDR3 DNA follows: TGTGCCAGCAGTACTTACCGGACCCGGGACACATCGCTTAGCACAGATACGCAGTATTTT.

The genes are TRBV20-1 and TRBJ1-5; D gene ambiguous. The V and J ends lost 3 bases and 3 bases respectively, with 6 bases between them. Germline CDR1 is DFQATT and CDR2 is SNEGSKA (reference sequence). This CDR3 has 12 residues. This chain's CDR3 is CSASEYNQPQHF. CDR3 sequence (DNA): TGCAGTGCTAGTGAGTACAATCAGCCCCAGCATTTT.

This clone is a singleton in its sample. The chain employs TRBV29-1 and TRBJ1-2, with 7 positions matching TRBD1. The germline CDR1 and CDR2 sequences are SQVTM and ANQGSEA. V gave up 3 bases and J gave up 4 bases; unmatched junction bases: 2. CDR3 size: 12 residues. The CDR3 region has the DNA TGCAGCGTTGAGGACAGGACCTATGGCTACACCTTC. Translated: CSVEDRTYGYTF. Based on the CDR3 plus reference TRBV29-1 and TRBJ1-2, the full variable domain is SAVISQKPSRDICQRGTSLTIQCQVDSQVTMMFWYRQQPGQSLTLIATANQGSEATYESGFVIDKFPISRPNLTFSTLTVSNMSPEDSSIYLCSVEDRTYGYTFGSGTRLTVV.

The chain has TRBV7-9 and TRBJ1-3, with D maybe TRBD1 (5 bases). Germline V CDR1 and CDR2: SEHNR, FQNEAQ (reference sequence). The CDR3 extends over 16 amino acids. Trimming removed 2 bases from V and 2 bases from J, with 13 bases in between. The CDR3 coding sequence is TGTGCCAGCAGCTTAAGGGGCCAGAATCCTGGAAACACCATATATTTT. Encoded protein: CASSLRGQNPGNTIYF.

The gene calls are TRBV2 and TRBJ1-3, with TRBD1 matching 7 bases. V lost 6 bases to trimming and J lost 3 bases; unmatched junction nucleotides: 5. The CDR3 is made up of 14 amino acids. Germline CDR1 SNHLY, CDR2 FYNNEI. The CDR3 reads CASSDRVGGNTIYF. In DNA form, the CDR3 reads TGTGCCAGCAGCGACAGGGTGGGTGGAAACACCATATATTTT.

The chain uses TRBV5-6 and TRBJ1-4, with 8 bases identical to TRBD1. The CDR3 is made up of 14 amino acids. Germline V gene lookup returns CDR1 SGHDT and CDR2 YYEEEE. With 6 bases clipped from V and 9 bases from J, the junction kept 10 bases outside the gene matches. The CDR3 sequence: CASTTLGQGQKLFF. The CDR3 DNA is TGTGCCAGCACCACCCTTGGACAGGGACAAAAACTGTTTTTT.

The CDR3 DNA reads as TGTGCCAGCAGTTTACGAGGGTTTGGGGAGACCCAGTACTTC. Translated, it gives CASSLRGFGETQYF. The chain joins TRBV27 to TRBJ2-5; perhaps TRBD2 as D (5 bases). The V gene lost 2 bases and the J gene lost 5 bases, with 12 bases spanning the gap. This CDR3 spans 14 amino acids. The V gene's germline CDR1 is MNHEY and CDR2 SMNVEV (reference sequence).

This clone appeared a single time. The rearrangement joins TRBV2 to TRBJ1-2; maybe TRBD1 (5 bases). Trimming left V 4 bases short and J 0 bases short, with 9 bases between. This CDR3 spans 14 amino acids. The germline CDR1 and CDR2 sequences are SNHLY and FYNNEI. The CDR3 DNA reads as TGTGCCAGCAGTGGACAGATGACTAACTATGGCTACACCTTC. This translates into CASSGQMTNYGYTF.

The CDR3 sequence: CASSLPGLARSSTDTQYF. The CDR3, as DNA: TGTGCCAGCAGTTTACCCGGGCTAGCGAGATCTAGCACAGATACGCAGTATTTT. The gene calls are TRBV27 and TRBJ2-3; TRBD2 might be the D (6 bases). Trimming shortened V by 2 bases and J by 0 bases, and 18 bases separated the two germline ends. CDR3 length: 18 amino acids. Germline assignment: CDR1 MNHEY and CDR2 SMNVEV (reference sequence).

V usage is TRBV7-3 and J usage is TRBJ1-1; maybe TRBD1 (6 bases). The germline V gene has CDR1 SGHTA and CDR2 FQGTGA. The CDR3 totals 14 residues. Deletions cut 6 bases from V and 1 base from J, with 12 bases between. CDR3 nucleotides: TGTGCCAGCAGTTCGGGACACCAGAACACTGAAGCTTTCTTT. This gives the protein CASSSGHQNTEAFF.

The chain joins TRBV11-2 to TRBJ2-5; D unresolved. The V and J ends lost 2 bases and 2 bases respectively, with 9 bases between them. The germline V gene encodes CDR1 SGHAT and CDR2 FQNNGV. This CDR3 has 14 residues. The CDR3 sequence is CASSLRHVQETQYF. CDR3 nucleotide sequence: TGTGCCAGCAGCTTACGACACGTACAAGAGACCCAGTACTTC.

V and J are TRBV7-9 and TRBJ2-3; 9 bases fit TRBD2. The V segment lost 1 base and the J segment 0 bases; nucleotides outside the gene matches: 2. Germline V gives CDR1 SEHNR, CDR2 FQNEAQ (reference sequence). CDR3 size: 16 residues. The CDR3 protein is CASSLGLAGSTDTQYF. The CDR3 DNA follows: TGTGCCAGCAGCTTAGGGCTAGCGGGAAGCACAGATACGCAGTATTTT.

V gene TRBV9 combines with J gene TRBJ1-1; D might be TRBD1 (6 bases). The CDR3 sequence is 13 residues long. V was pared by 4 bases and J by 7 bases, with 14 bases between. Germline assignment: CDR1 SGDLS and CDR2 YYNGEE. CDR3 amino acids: CASSYNSGVEAFF. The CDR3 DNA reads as TGTGCCAGCAGCTATAATTCAGGGGTTGAAGCTTTCTTT.

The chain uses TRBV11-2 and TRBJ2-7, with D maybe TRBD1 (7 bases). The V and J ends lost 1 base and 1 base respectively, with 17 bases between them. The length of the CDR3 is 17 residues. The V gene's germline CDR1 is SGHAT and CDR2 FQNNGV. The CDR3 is CASSLGRGGTASYEQYF. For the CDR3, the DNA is TGTGCCAGCAGCTTAGGACGAGGGGGGACAGCATCCTACGAGCAGTACTTC.

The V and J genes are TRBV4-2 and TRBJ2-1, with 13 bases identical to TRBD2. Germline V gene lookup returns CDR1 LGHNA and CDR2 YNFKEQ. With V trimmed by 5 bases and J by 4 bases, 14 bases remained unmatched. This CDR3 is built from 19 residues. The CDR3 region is CASSGQSGTSGAYYNEQFF. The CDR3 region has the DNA TGTGCCAGCAGCGGTCAAAGTGGGACTAGCGGGGCCTATTACAATGAGCAGTTCTTC.

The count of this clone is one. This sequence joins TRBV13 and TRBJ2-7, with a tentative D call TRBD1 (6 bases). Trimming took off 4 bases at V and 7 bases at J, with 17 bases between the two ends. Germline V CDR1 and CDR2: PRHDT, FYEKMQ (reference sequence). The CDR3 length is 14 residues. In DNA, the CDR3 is TGTGCCAGCAGCTGGGGAACAGGGTTGAAAGAGCAGTACTTC. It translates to CASSWGTGLKEQYF.

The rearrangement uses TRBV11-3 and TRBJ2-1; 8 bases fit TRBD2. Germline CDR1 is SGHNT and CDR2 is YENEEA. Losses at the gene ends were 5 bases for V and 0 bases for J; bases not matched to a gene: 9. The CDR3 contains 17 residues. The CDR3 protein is CASSPDGSGGSYNEQFF. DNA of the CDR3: TGTGCCAGCAGCCCAGATGGCAGCGGGGGCTCCTACAATGAGCAGTTCTTC.

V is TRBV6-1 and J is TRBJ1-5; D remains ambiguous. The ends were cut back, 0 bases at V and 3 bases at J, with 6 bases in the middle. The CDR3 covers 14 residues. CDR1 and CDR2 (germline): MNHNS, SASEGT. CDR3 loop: CASSEAQINQPQHF. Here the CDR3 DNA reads TGTGCCAGCAGTGAAGCCCAGATCAATCAGCCCCAGCATTTT.

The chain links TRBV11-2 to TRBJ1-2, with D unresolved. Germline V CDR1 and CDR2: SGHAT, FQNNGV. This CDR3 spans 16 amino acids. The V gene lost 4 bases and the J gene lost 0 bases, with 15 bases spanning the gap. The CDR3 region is CASSSRRRGANYGYTF. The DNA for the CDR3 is TGTGCCAGCAGCTCCCGCCGGCGGGGAGCTAACTATGGCTACACCTTC.

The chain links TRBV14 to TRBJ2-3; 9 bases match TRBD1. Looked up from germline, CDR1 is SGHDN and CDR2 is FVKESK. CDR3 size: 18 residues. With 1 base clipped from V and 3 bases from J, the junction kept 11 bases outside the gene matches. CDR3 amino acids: CASSQVGMRQGVTDTQYF. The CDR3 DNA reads TGTGCCAGCAGCCAAGTTGGTATGAGACAGGGGGTAACAGATACGCAGTATTTT.

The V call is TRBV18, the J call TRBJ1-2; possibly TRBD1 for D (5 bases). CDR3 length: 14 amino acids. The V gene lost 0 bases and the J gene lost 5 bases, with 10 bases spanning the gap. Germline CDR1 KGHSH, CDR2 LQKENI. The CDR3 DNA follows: TGTGCCAGCTCACCACCGGGGCAGCCTTATGGCTACACCTTC. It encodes CASSPPGQPYGYTF.

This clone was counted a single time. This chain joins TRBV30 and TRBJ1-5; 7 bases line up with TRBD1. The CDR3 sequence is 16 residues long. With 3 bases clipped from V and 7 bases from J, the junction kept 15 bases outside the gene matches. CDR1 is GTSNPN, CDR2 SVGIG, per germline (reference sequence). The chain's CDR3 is CAWSPAIRQGDQPQHF. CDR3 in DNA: TGTGCCTGGAGCCCCGCAATAAGACAGGGAGACCAGCCCCAGCATTTT.

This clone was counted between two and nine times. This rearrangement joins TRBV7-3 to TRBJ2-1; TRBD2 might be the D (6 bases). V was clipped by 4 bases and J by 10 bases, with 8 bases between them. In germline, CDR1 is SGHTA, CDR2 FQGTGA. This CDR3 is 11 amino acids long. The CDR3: CASSYGGEQFF. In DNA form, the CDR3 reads TGTGCCAGCAGCTACGGGGGAGAGCAGTTCTTC. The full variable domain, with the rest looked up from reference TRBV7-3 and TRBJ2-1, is GAGVSQTPSNKVTEKGKYVELRCDPISGHTALYWYRQSLGQGPEFLIYFQGTGAADDSGLPNDRFFAVRPEGSVSTLKIQRTERGDSAVYLCASSYGGEQFFGPGTRLTVL.

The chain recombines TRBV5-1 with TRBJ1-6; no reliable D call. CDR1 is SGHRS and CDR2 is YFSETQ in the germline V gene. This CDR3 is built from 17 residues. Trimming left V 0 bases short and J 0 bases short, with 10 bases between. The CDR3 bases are TGCGCCAGCAGCTTGGACATGGCAAGCTCCTATAATTCACCCCTCCACTTT. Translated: CASSLDMASSYNSPLHF.

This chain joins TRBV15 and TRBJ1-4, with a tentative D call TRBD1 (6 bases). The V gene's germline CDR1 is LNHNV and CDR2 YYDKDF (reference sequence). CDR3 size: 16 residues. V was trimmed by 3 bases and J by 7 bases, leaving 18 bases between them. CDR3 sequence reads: CATSSGLEGGSEKLFF. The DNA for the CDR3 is TGTGCCACCAGCAGTGGCCTCGAGGGGGGGAGTGAAAAACTGTTTTTT.

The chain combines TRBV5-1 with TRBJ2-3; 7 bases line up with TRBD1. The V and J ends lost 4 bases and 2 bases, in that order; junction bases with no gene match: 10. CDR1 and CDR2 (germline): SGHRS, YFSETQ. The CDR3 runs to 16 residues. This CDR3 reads CASSHLPGQITDTQYF. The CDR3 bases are TGCGCCAGCAGCCACCTCCCGGGACAGATCACAGATACGCAGTATTTT.

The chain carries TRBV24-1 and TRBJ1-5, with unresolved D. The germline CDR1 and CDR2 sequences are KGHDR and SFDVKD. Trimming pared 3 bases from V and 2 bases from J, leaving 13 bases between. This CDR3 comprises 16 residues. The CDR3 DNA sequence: TGTGCCACCAGTGATATATCCTGGAGGGGCAATCAGCCCCAGCATTTT. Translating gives CATSDISWRGNQPQHF.

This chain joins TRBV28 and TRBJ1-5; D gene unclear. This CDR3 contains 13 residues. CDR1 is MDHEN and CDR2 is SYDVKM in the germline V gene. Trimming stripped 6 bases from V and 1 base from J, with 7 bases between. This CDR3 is CASRSTSNQPQHF. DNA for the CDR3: TGTGCCAGCAGATCGACAAGCAATCAGCCCCAGCATTTT.

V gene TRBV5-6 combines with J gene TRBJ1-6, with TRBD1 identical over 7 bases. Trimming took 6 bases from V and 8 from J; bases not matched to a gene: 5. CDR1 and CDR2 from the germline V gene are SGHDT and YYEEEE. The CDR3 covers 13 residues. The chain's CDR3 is CASKGQVDSPLHF. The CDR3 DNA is TGTGCCAGCAAAGGACAGGTCGATTCACCCCTCCACTTT.

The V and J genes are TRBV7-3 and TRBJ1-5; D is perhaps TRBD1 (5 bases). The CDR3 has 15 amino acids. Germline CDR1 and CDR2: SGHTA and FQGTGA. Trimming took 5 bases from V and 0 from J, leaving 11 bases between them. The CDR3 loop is CASSLQGGSNQPQHF. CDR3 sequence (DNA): TGTGCCAGCAGCCTGCAGGGAGGTAGCAATCAGCCCCAGCATTTT. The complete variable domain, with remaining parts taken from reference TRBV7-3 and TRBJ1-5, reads GAGVSQTPSNKVTEKGKYVELRCDPISGHTALYWYRQSLGQGPEFLIYFQGTGAADDSGLPNDRFFAVRPEGSVSTLKIQRTERGDSAVYLCASSLQGGSNQPQHFGDGTRLSIL.